This T cell receptor (beta chain) was recorded in a study of shared clonotypes between healthy human individuals. The CDR3 has 15 residues. V shed 6 bases, J shed 2 bases, and the junction held 8 bases outside the gene matches. The germline V gene has CDR1 SGHVS and CDR2 FQNEAQ. A CD45RA-negative memory subset and a CD45RA+ naive subset were separated from the CD4+ cells. Measured with immunoSEQ multiplex PCR; TCRdb has only the in-frame clones, and not every one. The sample has 2,500,000 or so clones, 93% seen once; the top ten hold approximately 0.36%. The chain carries TRBV7-8 and TRBJ2-7; 9 bases agree with TRBD1. Material: naive CD4+ T cells from PBMCs. Subset defined: CD45RA+ positively selected. This receptor was obtained from a man between 18 and 29 years old in good health. Some clones in this sample may be carry-over from other donors' samples. The CDR3 DNA reads TGTGCCAGCAGTCGCGTCCGGGACAGGGCCTACGAGCAGTACTTC. It yields the protein CASSRVRDRAYEQYF. Using reference TRBV7-8 and TRBJ2-7 for the parts outside the CDR3, the full variable domain is GAGVSQSPRYKVAKRGQDVALRCDPISGHVSLFWYQQALGQGPEFLTYFQNEAQLDKSGLPSDRFFAERPEGSVSTLKIQRTQQEDSAVYLCASSRVRDRAYEQYFGPGTRLTVT.